A single sample is the source of the 9 T cell receptor beta chains below, sequenced in a study of cytomegalovirus exposure and HLA in healthy donors. The primer mix had 60 Vbeta and 13 Jbeta primers. Sequencing used immunoSEQ multiplex PCR; TCRdb keeps in-frame clones, though not all of them. The repertoire holds about 160,000 clones, with around three quarters as singletons. The sequenced material came from PBMCs. Receptors originate from a woman aged 40 to 50 in good health and CMV-seronegative.

The chain uses TRBV10-1 and TRBJ2-2, with D possibly TRBD1 on 5 matching bases. There are 15 residues in the CDR3. Germline values: CDR1 WNHNN, CDR2 SYGVQD (reference sequence). Between the trimmed V and J ends, which lost 3 bases and 6 bases, there was a span of 14 bases. This chain's CDR3 is CASSDPGSSPGELFF. The DNA for the CDR3 is TGCGCCAGCAGTGACCCAGGGTCGTCCCCCGGGGAGCTGTTTTTT.

Here the CDR3 reads CASSYNRDQPQHF. The CDR3 DNA reads TGTGCCAGCAGTTATAACAGGGACCAGCCCCAGCATTTT. V usage is TRBV27 and J usage is TRBJ1-5, with D possibly being TRBD1 (6 bases). The CDR3 consists of 13 residues. With 4 bases removed from V and 7 bases from J, the gap between germline ends came to 11 bases. Germline values: CDR1 MNHEY, CDR2 SMNVEV (reference sequence).

With regard to this clone: Distinct nucleotide sequences in the sample also encode this CDR3. The rearrangement links TRBV14 to TRBJ2-3, with TRBD2 as a possible D gene (7 bases). Germline V gene lookup returns CDR1 SGHDN and CDR2 FVKESK. This CDR3 is 19 amino acids long. The V end was cut by 1 base, the J end by 8 bases, with 28 bases between. The CDR3 spells CASSQASGGARYGLGTQYF. CDR3 DNA: TGTGCCAGCAGCCAAGCTTCGGGGGGCGCCCGATATGGCCTTGGTACGCAGTATTTT. The full variable domain, with the rest looked up from reference TRBV14 and TRBJ2-3, is EAGVTQFPSHSVIEKGQTVTLRCDPISGHDNLYWYRRVMGKEIKFLLHFVKESKQDESGMPNNRFLAERTGGTYSTLKVQPAELEDSGVYFCASSQASGGARYGLGTQYFGPGTRLTVL.

In its sample, this clone was seen a few times. The V call is TRBV5-4, the J call TRBJ2-1; 15 positions agree with TRBD2. CDR3 length: 15 residues. After removal of 3 bases from V and 7 bases from J, the junction contained 2 bases not matched to a gene. The germline CDR1 and CDR2 sequences are SGHNT and YYREEE (reference sequence). The CDR3 protein is CASSSGTSGGNEQFF. The CDR3 DNA reads as TGTGCCAGCAGCTCCGGGACTAGCGGGGGGAATGAGCAGTTCTTC.

This chain links TRBV28 with TRBJ1-5; D is possibly TRBD1 (6 bases). The CDR3 length is 15 residues. The germline V gene has CDR1 MDHEN and CDR2 SYDVKM. Trimming removed 6 bases at V and 2 bases at J, with 14 bases between. CDR3 DNA sequence: TGTGCCAGCAGCTCCCTCCGACAGGGCAATCAGCCCCAGCATTTT. Amino acid sequence: CASSSLRQGNQPQHF.

The chain links TRBV6-1 to TRBJ1-5; D is possibly TRBD1 (5 bases). Germline CDR1 is MNHNS and CDR2 is SASEGT. The CDR3 totals 13 residues. V was clipped by 4 bases and J by 2 bases, with 6 bases between them. CDR3 sequence (DNA): TGTGCCAGCAGTGCGGGGGGCAATCAGCCCCAGCATTTT. The encoded protein is CASSAGGNQPQHF.

There are a few counts of this clone. The gene calls are TRBV21-1 and TRBJ1-6; TRBD1 is the table's D call, not checked against the DNA. TRBV21-1 is flagged as a pseudogene. The CDR3 loop spans 17 amino acids. The chain's CDR3 is CASSKGDRALHGSPLHF. CDR3 DNA: TGTGCCAGCAGCAAAGGAGACAGGGCATTACACGGTTCACCCCTCCACTTT.

The chain has TRBV5-1 and TRBJ2-3; 13 bases match TRBD2. J gave up 3 bases and V 4 bases, and 5 bases lay outside the gene matches. The CDR3 has 16 residues. The germline CDR1 and CDR2 sequences are SGHRS and YFSETQ. The CDR3 spells CASSLGLAGVTDTQYF. Written as DNA, the CDR3 is TGCGCCAGCAGCCTAGGACTAGCGGGGGTAACAGATACGCAGTATTTT.

V is TRBV5-6 and J is TRBJ1-3, with D perhaps TRBD1 (6 bases). Trimming stripped 1 base from V and 4 bases from J, with 12 bases between. The CDR3 loop spans 15 amino acids. Germline V gene lookup returns CDR1 SGHDT and CDR2 YYEEEE. CDR3 sequence reads: CASSLNREYGNTIYF. CDR3 nucleotide sequence: TGTGCCAGCAGCTTGAACAGGGAATACGGAAACACCATATATTTT.